The rows below give T cell receptor beta chains drawn from one sample of a study of cytotoxic CD8 clonotypes in ibrutinib-treated CLL. The method was immunoSEQ multiplex PCR; TCRdb's version includes in-frame clones alone and lacks a portion of them. The table lists over 70,000 clones, roughly 77% of them singletons. The specimen comprised PBMCs, sampled after 12 months of ibrutinib treatment. The source of these receptors is a human donor with chronic lymphocytic leukemia. The CDR3 runs from the conserved cysteine through the conserved F or W. Each record gives: V gene, D gene, clone size, J gene, CDR3 protein, CDR3 DNA. D genes are given only for firm matches. Some rows have no size entry. The others give once, few or many, or a class for an expanded clone.

TRBV6-6,-,-,TRBJ1-2,CASRGQSRGYTF,TGTGCCAGCAGGGGCCAATCCCGTGGCTACACCTTC
TRBV6-7,TRBD1,few,TRBJ2-7,CASSPDRGLVYEQYF,TGTGCCAGCAGTCCCGACAGGGGGCTGGTCTACGAGCAGTACTTC
TRBV9,-,-,TRBJ1-5,CASSTRESGNQPQHF,TGTGCCAGCAGCACCAGGGAATCGGGCAATCAGCCCCAGCATTTT
TRBV7-9,-,-,TRBJ2-7,CASSTRWGSSYEQYF,TGTGCCAGCAGCACCCGGTGGGGGAGCTCCTACGAGCAGTACTTC
TRBV7-2,-,-,TRBJ1-2,CASTPFWGGNYGYTF,TGTGCCAGCACCCCCTTTTGGGGGGGGAACTATGGCTACACCTTC
TRBV19,-,-,TRBJ2-1,CASSPGTHNEQFF,TGTGCCAGTAGTCCGGGGACCCACAATGAGCAGTTCTTC
TRBV28,-,-,TRBJ1-1,CASLLGGTVNTEAFF,TGTGCCAGCCTTTTGGGGGGGACGGTGAACACTGAAGCTTTCTTT
TRBV4-2,-,-,TRBJ1-4,CASSTPSGAPNEKLFF,TGTGCCAGCAGCACCCCCTCGGGGGCCCCTAATGAAAAACTGTTTTTT
TRBV20-1,-,-,TRBJ1-1,CSGRQATEAFF,TGCAGTGGGAGGCAGGCCACTGAAGCTTTCTTT
TRBV7-2,TRBD1,-,TRBJ1-1,CASSYRQGSLAFF,TGTGCCAGCAGCTATCGACAGGGGAGTCTGGCTTTCTTT
TRBV10-3,-,-,TRBJ2-7,CAISESGPAPAYEQYF,TGTGCCATCAGTGAGTCGGGGCCGGCCCCGGCCTACGAGCAGTACTTC
TRBV5-1,-,few,TRBJ1-1,CASRQGGFMNTEAFF,TGCGCCAGCAGACAAGGGGGGTTTATGAACACTGAAGCTTTCTTT
TRBV29-1,TRBD1,-,TRBJ2-4,CSVEDEGAVNIQYF,TGCAGCGTTGAAGATGAGGGGGCAGTAAACATTCAGTACTTC
TRBV20-1,-,-,TRBJ2-5,CSAAQETQYF,TGCAGTGCCGCCCAAGAGACCCAGTACTTC
TRBV11-1,-,-,TRBJ2-3,CASSLTVTDTQYF,TGTGCCAGCAGCCTGACAGTCACAGATACGCAGTATTTT
TRBV28,-,-,TRBJ1-1,CASSPPLTGTEAFF,TGTGCCAGCAGTCCCCCCTTAACCGGGACCGAAGCTTTCTTT
TRBV9,-,-,TRBJ2-3,CASSVAEGTDTQYF,TGTGCCAGCAGCGTAGCGGAGGGCACAGATACGCAGTATTTT
TRBV7-9,TRBD2,few,TRBJ2-7,CASTPRGEKAYEQYF,TGTGCCAGCACCCCTCGGGGGGAGAAGGCCTACGAGCAGTACTTC
TRBV20-1,-,-,TRBJ1-2,CSASGNYGYTF,TGCAGTGCTAGTGGCAACTATGGCTACACCTTC
TRBV19,-,-,TRBJ1-2,CASRAPGPGGGYTF,TGTGCCAGTAGAGCCCCGGGCCCAGGAGGTGGCTACACCTTC
TRBV4-3,-,-,TRBJ1-6,CASSQDKVVGHSPLHF,TGCGCCAGCAGCCAAGATAAGGTTGTCGGGCATTCACCCCTCCACTTT
TRBV6-1,TRBD1,-,TRBJ1-2,CASTPTGAVGYTF,TGTGCCAGCACCCCCACAGGGGCCGTGGGCTACACCTTC
TRBV7-8,-,-,TRBJ2-3,CASSSAGTDTQYF,TGTGCCAGCAGCTCGGCCGGCACAGATACGCAGTATTTT
TRBV5-1,-,-,TRBJ2-3,CASSLRRVALTDTQYF,TGCGCCAGCAGCTTAAGACGGGTTGCTCTTACAGATACGCAGTATTTT
TRBV16,-,-,TRBJ1-2,CASSQSDGSKGYTF,TGTGCCAGCAGCCAATCGGACGGGAGCAAAGGCTACACCTTC
TRBV7-3,TRBD2,-,TRBJ2-1,CASSPRLAGGPEQFF,TGTGCCAGCAGCCCCCGACTAGCGGGGGGGCCTGAGCAGTTCTTC
TRBV15,TRBD1,-,TRBJ2-3,CATSREGGHFTDTQYF,TGTGCCACCAGCAGAGAAGGGGGCCATTTTACAGATACGCAGTATTTT